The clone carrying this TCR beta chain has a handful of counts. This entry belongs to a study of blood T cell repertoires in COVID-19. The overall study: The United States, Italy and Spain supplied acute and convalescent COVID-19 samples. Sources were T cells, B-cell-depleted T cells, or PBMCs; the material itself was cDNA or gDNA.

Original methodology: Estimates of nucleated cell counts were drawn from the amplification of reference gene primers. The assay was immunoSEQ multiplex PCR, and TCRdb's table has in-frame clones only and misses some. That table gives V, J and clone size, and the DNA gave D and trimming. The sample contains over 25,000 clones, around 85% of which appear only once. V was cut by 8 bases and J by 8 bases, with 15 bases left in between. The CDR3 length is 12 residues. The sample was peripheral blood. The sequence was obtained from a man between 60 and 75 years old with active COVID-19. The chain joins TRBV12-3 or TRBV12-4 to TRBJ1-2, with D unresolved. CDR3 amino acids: CASRPPAGGYTF. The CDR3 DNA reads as TGTGCCAGCCGCCCGCCGGCAGGAGGCTACACCTTC.